The 12 T cell receptor beta chains below all came from one sample that was sequenced in a study of CD8 T cells in ankylosing spondylitis. TCRdb re-called the 5' RACE reads with MiXCR, one entry per CDR3 protein. The table has more than 600,000 distinct CDR3 sequences, around 17% seen once. Their specific antigens are unknown. Study-level findings and limits: Several highly homologous variants made up a TCR beta motif, and this motif appeared characteristic of ankylosing spondylitis blood.

The sequenced material came from blood, either unsorted or a sorted T cell fraction (not recorded which). The receptors here all came from a male donor with ankylosing spondylitis.

The chain is built from TRBV6-5 and TRBJ2-1; TRBD1 is a possible D gene (6 bases). The CDR3 extends over 16 amino acids. The ends were cut back, 0 bases at V and 6 bases at J, with 15 bases in the middle. Germline assignment: CDR1 MNHEY and CDR2 SVGAGI. The CDR3 region is CASSYSGGGTFNEQFF. The CDR3 nucleotides read TGTGCCAGCAGTTACTCTGGTGGGGGCACCTTCAATGAGCAGTTCTTC.

This clonotype was recorded only once. The J gene is TRBJ2-2, the V gene TRBV29-1, with D possibly TRBD1 on 6 matching bases. The CDR3 has 14 residues. Germline V gene sequence: CDR1 SQVTM, CDR2 ANQGSEA. V lost 4 bases and J 5 bases, leaving 14 bases between the germline ends. CDR3 in amino acids: CSVAWQGPTGELFF. The CDR3 DNA reads TGCAGCGTTGCTTGGCAGGGGCCAACCGGGGAGCTGTTTTTT.

The chain combines TRBV29-1 with TRBJ1-1; no reliable D call. The V gene lost 1 base and the J gene lost 0 bases, with 9 bases spanning the gap. CDR1 is SQVTM, CDR2 ANQGSEA, per germline. This CDR3 is 14 amino acids long. CDR3 nucleotides: TGCAGCGTTGAAGGTGGCCGTATGAACACTGAAGCTTTCTTT. It yields the protein CSVEGGRMNTEAFF.

This chain joins TRBV29-1 and TRBJ2-1; D may be TRBD2 (5 bases). Germline CDR1 is SQVTM and CDR2 is ANQGSEA. The CDR3 covers 16 residues. V gave up 3 bases and J gave up 8 bases, with 23 bases separating them. CDR3 sequence reads: CSVDLDPEALEDEQFF. CDR3 sequence (DNA): TGCAGCGTTGATTTGGACCCCGAGGCATTGGAGGATGAGCAGTTCTTC.

This clonotype has only a few counts. The chain joins TRBV3-1 to TRBJ2-2; the match to TRBD1 covers 9 bases. Germline V lookup: CDR1 LGHDT, CDR2 YNNKEL (reference sequence). Losses at the gene ends were 5 bases for V and 5 bases for J; bases not matched to a gene: 9. The CDR3 has 16 residues. For the CDR3, the DNA is TGTGCCAGCAGCACCCGCGGGACAGGGAGGACCGGGGAGCTGTTTTTT. Translating gives CASSTRGTGRTGELFF.

V is TRBV7-2 and J is TRBJ2-1, with D perhaps TRBD2 (5 bases). CDR3 length: 15 amino acids. Germline CDR1 is SGHTA and CDR2 is FQGNSA. V lost 3 bases and J 5 bases, leaving 14 bases between the germline ends. CDR3 sequence: CASSFVVSANNEQFF. CDR3 DNA sequence: TGTGCCAGCAGCTTCGTGGTTAGCGCAAACAATGAGCAGTTCTTC.

About this clonotype itself: A much larger clone differs from this one at a single base, so this may be a read error. The V call is TRBV12-3 or TRBV12-4, the J call TRBJ2-3; unclear D gene. The CDR3 length is 18 residues. The CDR3 DNA reads TGTGCCTGCAGTTTCGAAGGGTTTGCGGTGGGTAGCACAGATACGCAGTATTTT. It translates to CACSFEGFAVGSTDTQYF.

The chain links TRBV6-2 or TRBV6-3 to TRBJ1-2; TRBD1 matches 7 bases. J lost 8 bases, V lost 0 bases, and 9 bases had no gene match. The germline V gene encodes CDR1 MNHEY and CDR2 SVGEGT. The CDR3 extends over 15 amino acids. CDR3 sequence reads: CASSYSSATGTGYTF. The CDR3 DNA sequence: TGTGCCAGCAGTTACTCGAGCGCGACAGGGACGGGCTACACCTTC.

This clonotype was detected only a few times. The chain has TRBV11-2 and TRBJ2-1; 7 bases are shared with TRBD2. V shed 5 bases, J shed 5 bases, and the junction held 9 bases outside the gene matches. The CDR3 loop spans 15 amino acids. Looked up from germline, CDR1 is SGHAT and CDR2 is FQNNGV. The CDR3: CASSRPSGENNEQFF. DNA of the CDR3: TGTGCCAGCAGCAGACCGAGCGGGGAAAACAATGAGCAGTTCTTC.

This clonotype was recorded a few times. The gene calls are TRBV12-3 or TRBV12-4 and TRBJ2-5; 8 nucleotides agree with TRBD2. The CDR3 spans 15 residues. V lost 5 bases to trimming and J lost 4 bases; unmatched junction nucleotides: 9. CDR3 nucleotides: TGTGCCAGCAGTCCCCCGGGACTAGGGGGAGAGACCCAGTACTTC. It is translated as CASSPPGLGGETQYF.

This chain uses TRBV12-3 or TRBV12-4 with TRBJ1-1; the D gene is possibly TRBD1 (5 bases). The CDR3 is 13 amino acids. V lost 6 bases to trimming and J lost 3 bases, with 11 bases between them. Here the CDR3 DNA reads TGTGCCAGCAGCATCCGGGGGGACACTGAAGCTTTCTTT. Translation: CASSIRGDTEAFF.

CDR3: CSARWSAGYEQYF. CDR3 coding DNA: TGCAGTGCTAGATGGAGTGCGGGGTACGAGCAGTACTTC. The chain is built from TRBV20-1 and TRBJ2-7; D possibly corresponds to TRBD2 (6 bases). Trimming pared 2 bases from V and 4 bases from J, leaving 12 bases between. Germline-derived CDR1 and CDR2 are DFQATT and SNEGSKA (reference sequence). This CDR3 spans 13 amino acids.